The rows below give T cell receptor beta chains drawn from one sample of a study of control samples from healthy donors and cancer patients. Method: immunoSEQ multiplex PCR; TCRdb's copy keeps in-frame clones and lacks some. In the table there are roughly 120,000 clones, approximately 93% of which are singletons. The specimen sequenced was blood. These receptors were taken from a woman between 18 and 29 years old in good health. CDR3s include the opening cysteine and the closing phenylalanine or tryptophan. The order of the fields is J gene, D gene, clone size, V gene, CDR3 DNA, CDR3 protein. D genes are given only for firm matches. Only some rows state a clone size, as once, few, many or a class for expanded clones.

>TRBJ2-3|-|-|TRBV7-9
TGTGCCAGCAGCCACTGGGACACAGATACGCAGTATTTT
CASSHWDTDTQYF
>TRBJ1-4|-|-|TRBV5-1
TGCGCCAGCAGCTTGGAGGGCCTTGAAAAACTGTTTTTT
CASSLEGLEKLFF
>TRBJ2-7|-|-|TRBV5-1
TGCGCCAGCAGCTTGCAACCCTCTTGCTACGAGCAGTACTTC
CASSLQPSCYEQYF
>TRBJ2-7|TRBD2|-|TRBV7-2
TGTGCCAGCAGCTTAGTGGCGCTAGCGGGGGCGGCCTACGAGCAGTACTTC
CASSLVALAGAAYEQYF
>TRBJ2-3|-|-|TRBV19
TGTGCCAGTAGTCTCGGCCAAGTCCAGGATACGCAGTATTTT
CASSLGQVQDTQYF
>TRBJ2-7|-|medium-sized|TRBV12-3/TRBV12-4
TGTGCCAGCAGGTCGCGGGACAACTACGAGCAGTACTTC
CASRSRDNYEQYF
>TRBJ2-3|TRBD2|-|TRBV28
TGTGCCAGTACTACTAGCGGATACCTCAGGTCTCTGTATTTT
CASTTSGYLRSLYF
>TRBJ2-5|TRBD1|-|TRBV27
TGTGCCAGCAGCCCCTCGGGACAGAAGGAGACCCAGTACTTC
CASSPSGQKETQYF
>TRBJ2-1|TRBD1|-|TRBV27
TGTGCCAGCAGTTTTCCCGATACAGGGGGCGGGAATGAGCAGTTCTTC
CASSFPDTGGGNEQFF
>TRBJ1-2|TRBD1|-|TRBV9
TGTGCCAGCAGCGTAGGGACAGGCCCGCGATATGGCTACACCTTC
CASSVGTGPRYGYTF
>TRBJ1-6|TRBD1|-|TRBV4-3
TGCGCCAGCAGCCAAAAGACAGGGGGTTTGTCACCCCTCCACTTT
CASSQKTGGLSPLHF
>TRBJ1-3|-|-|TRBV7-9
TGTGCCAGCAGACATGAACAGGGCCTGGGAGGAAACACCATATATTTT
CASRHEQGLGGNTIYF
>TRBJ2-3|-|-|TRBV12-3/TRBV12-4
TGTGCCAGCAGTTACTCGACGGCGGATACGCAGTATTTT
CASSYSTADTQYF
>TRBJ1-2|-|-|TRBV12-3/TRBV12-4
TGTGCCAGCAGTTATCTCTTGGGGCGAGGCTACACCTTC
CASSYLLGRGYTF
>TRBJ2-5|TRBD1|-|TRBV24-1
TGTGCCACCAGTGAACCGGGGACAGGGGCTCAAGAGACCCAGTACTTC
CATSEPGTGAQETQYF
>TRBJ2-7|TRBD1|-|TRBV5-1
TGCGCCAGCAGCCCGGGGACAGGGGTTATTGACGAGCAGTACTTC
CASSPGTGVIDEQYF
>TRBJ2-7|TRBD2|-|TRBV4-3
TGCGCCAGCAGCCAAGATCAGGGACTAGCTTTTTGGCAGTACTTC
CASSQDQGLAFWQYF
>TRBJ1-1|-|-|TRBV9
TGTGCCAGCAGCGTAGTCGCGGGTAGAAGGGACACTGAAGCTTTCTTT
CASSVVAGRRDTEAFF
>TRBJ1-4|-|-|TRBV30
TGTGCCTGGACAACAACTAATGAAAAACTGTTTTTT
CAWTTTNEKLFF
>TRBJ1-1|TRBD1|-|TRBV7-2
TGTGCCAGCAGCGCACGACAGGGGGCGAACACTGAAGCTTTCTTT
CASSARQGANTEAFF
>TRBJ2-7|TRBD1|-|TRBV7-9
TGTGCCAGCAGCCCGTGGGACAGGGGGGACGAGCAGTACTTC
CASSPWDRGDEQYF
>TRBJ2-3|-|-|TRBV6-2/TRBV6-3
TGTGCCAGCAGTTACTTACTAGCCACAGATACGCAGTATTTT
CASSYLLATDTQYF
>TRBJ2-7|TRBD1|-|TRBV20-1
TGCAGTGCCAGTACAGGGGGGAGGAGGGAGCAGTACTTC
CSASTGGRREQYF
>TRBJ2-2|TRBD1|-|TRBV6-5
TGTGCCAGCGGGACAGTCAAGAACACCGGGGAGCTGTTTTTT
CASGTVKNTGELFF